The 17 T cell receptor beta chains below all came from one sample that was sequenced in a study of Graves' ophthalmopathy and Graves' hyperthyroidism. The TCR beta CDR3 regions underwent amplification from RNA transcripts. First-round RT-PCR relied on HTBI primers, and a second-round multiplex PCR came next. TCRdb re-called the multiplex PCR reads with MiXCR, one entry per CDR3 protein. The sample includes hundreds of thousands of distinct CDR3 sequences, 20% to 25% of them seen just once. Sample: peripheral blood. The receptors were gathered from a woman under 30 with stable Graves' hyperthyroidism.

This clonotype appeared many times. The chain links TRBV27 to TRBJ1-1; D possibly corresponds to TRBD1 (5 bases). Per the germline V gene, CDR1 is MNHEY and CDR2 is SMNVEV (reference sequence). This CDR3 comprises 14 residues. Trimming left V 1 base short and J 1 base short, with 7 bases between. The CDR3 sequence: CASSLWRGNTEAFF. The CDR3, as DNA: TGTGCCAGCAGTTTATGGAGGGGGAACACTGAAGCTTTCTTT.

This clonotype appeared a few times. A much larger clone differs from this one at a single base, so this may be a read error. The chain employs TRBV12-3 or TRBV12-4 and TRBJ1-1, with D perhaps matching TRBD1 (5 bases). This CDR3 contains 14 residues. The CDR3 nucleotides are TGTGCCAGCAGTTTCCTATTGGGGGGGACTGAAACTTTCTTT. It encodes CASSFLLGGTETFF.

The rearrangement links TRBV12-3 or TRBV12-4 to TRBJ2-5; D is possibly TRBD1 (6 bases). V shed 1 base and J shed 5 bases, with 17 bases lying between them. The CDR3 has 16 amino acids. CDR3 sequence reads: CASSLGGGRGRETQYF. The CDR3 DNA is TGTGCCAGCAGTTTAGGGGGTGGCAGGGGCCGTGAGACCCAGTACTTC.

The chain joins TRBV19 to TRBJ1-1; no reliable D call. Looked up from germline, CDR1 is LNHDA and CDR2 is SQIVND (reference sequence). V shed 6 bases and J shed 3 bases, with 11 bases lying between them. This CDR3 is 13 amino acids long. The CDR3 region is CASSRTEYTEAFF. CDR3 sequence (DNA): TGTGCCAGTAGCCGGACGGAGTACACTGAAGCTTTCTTT.

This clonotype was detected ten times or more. DNA of the CDR3: TGTGCCAGCAGCCTTCGACTAGCGGGACATGCCGGGGAGCTGTTTTTT. Translation gives CASSLRLAGHAGELFF. This chain links TRBV11-1 with TRBJ2-2; 11 bases fit TRBD2. With V trimmed by 5 bases and J by 6 bases, 8 bases remained unmatched. Germline lookup yields CDR1 SGHAT and CDR2 FQDESV (reference sequence). The CDR3 spans 16 residues. The whole variable domain, remainder taken from reference TRBV11-1 and TRBJ2-2, is EAEVAQSPRYKITEKSQAVAFWCDPISGHATLYWYRQILGQGPELLVQFQDESVVDDSQLPKDRFSAERLKGVDSTLKIQPAELGDSAMYLCASSLRLAGHAGELFFGEGSRLTVL.

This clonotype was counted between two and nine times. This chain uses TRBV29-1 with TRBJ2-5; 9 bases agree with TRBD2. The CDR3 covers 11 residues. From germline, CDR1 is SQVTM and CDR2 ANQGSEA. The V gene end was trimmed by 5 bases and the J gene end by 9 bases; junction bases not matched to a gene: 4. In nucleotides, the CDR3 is TGCAGCGTTTTAGCGGGAGCGGCCCAGTACTTC. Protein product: CSVLAGAAQYF.

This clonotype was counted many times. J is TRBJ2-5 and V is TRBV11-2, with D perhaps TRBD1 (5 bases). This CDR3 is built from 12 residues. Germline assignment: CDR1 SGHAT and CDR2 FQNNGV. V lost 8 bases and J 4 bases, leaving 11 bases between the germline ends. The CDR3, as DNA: TGTGCCAGCGGACATGATGGAGAGACCCAGTACTTC. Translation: CASGHDGETQYF.

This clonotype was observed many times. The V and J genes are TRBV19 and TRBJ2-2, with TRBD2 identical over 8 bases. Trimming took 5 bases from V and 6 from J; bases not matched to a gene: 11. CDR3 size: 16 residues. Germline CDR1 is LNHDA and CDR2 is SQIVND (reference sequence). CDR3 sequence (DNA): TGTGCCAGTAGTCCACGGGTAGCGGGGCGCGCCGGGGAGCTGTTTTTT. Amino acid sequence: CASSPRVAGRAGELFF.

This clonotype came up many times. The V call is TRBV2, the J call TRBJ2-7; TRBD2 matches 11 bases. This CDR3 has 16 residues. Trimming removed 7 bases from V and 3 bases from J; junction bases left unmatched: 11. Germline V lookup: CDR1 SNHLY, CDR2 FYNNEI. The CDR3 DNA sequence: TGTGCCAGCACCCGCCCACTAGCGGGAGACTTCTACGAGCAGTACTTC. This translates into CASTRPLAGDFYEQYF.

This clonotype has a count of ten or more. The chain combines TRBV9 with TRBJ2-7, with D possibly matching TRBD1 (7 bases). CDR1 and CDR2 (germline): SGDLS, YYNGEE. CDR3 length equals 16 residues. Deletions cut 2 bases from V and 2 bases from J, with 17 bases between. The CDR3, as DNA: TGTGCCAGCAGCGTCGACAGCCGCGGGACAGCCTACGAGCAGTACTTC. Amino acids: CASSVDSRGTAYEQYF. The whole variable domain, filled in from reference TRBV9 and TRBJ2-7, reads DSGVTQTPKHLITATGQRVTLRCSPRSGDLSVYWYQQSLDQGLQFLIQYYNGEERAKGNILERFSAQQFPDLHSELNLSSLELGDSALYFCASSVDSRGTAYEQYFGPGTRLTVT.

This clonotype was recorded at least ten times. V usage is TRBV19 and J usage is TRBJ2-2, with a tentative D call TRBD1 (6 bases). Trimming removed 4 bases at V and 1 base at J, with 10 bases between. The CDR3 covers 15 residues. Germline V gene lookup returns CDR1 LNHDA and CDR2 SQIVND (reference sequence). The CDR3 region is CASSTPDRNTGELFF. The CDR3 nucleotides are TGTGCCAGTAGTACACCGGACAGGAACACCGGGGAGCTGTTTTTT.

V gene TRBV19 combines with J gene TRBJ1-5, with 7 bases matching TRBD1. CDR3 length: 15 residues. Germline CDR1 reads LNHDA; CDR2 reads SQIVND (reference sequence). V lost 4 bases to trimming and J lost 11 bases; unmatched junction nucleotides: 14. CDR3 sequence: CASSNRGRGLDAQHF. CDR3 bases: TGTGCCAGTAGTAACAGGGGCCGGGGACTGGATGCCCAGCATTTT. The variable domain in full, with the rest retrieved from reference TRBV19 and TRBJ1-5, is DGGITQSPKYLFRKEGQNVTLSCEQNLNHDAMYWYRQDPGQGLRLIYYSQIVNDFQKGDIAEGYSVSREKKESFPLTVTSAQKNPTAFYLCASSNRGRGLDAQHFGDGTRLSIL.

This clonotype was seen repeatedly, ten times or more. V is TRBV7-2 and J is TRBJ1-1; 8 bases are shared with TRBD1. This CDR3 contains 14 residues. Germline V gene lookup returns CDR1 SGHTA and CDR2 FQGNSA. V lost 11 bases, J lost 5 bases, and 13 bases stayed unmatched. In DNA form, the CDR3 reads TGTGCCGAGACGGACAGGGTATTCAGGACTGAAGCTTTCTTT. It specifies CAETDRVFRTEAFF.

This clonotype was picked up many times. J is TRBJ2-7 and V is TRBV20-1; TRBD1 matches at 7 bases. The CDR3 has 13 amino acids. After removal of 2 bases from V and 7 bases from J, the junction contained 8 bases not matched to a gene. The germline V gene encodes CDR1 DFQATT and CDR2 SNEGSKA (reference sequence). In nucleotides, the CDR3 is TGCAGTGCTAGACGGACAGGAGTCCGGGAGCAGTACTTC. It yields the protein CSARRTGVREQYF.

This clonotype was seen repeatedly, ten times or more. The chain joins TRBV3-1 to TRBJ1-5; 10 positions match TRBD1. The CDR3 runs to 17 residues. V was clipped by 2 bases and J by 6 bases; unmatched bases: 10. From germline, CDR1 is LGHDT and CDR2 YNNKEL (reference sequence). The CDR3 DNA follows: TGTGCCAGCAGCCAAAGGATCGGGACAGGGGACGTTCAGCCCCAGCATTTT. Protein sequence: CASSQRIGTGDVQPQHF.

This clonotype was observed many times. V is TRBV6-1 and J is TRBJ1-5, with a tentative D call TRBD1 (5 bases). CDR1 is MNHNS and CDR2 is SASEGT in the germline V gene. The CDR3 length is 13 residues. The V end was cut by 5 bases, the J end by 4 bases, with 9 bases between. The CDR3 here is CASSRDYNQPQHF. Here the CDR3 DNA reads TGTGCCAGCAGTCGGGACTATAATCAGCCCCAGCATTTT.

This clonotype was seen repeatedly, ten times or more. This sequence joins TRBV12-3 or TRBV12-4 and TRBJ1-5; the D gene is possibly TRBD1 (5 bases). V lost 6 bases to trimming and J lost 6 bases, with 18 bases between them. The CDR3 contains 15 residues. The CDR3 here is CASSQVGGGRQPQHF. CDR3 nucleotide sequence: TGTGCCAGCAGCCAGGTCGGGGGGGGACGTCAGCCCCAGCATTTT.